These 2 T cell receptor beta chains were all obtained from the same sample, sequenced in a study of glioma-infiltrating T cells. Amplification of TCR alpha and beta CDR3 regions from RNA used iRepertoire nested multiplex PCR. TCRdb recomputed calls from the multiplex PCR reads with MiXCR, one row per CDR3 protein. The repertoire includes several hundred distinct CDR3 sequences, about 17% of them detected once, and around a third sits in the top ten. The specimen sequenced was glioma tissue, nonneoplastic brain tissue, or PBMCs (not recorded which). The receptor set was obtained from a human donor with low-grade glioma or glioblastoma, undergoing nonglioma brain surgery, or in good health (not recorded which).

Points on this clonotype: One end of the junction does not line up with germline, which may come from a read error. J is TRBJ1-5 and V is TRBV7-2; TRBD1 agrees at 7 bases. CDR3 size: 15 residues. CDR1 is SGHTA, CDR2 FQGNSA, per germline. The DNA for the CDR3 is TGTGCCGGCAGTACGAGGGGGCAGGGGAGTGAGCCCCAGCATTTT. Protein sequence: CAGSTRGQGSEPQHF.

The V gene is TRBV7-2, the J gene TRBJ2-1, with unresolved D. Germline V gene lookup returns CDR1 SGHTA and CDR2 FQGNSA. V gave up 2 bases and J gave up 8 bases, with 13 bases separating them. The CDR3 is made up of 14 amino acids. CDR3 protein: CASSLTMSSYEQFF. The DNA for the CDR3 is TGTGCCAGCAGCTTAACTATGAGCTCCTATGAGCAGTTCTTC. Complete variable domain (other parts from reference TRBV7-2 and TRBJ2-1): GAGVSQSPSNKVTEKGKDVELRCDPISGHTALYWYRQSLGQGLEFLIYFQGNSAPDKSGLPSDRFSAERTGGSVSTLTIQRTQQEDSAVYLCASSLTMSSYEQFFGPGTRLTVL.